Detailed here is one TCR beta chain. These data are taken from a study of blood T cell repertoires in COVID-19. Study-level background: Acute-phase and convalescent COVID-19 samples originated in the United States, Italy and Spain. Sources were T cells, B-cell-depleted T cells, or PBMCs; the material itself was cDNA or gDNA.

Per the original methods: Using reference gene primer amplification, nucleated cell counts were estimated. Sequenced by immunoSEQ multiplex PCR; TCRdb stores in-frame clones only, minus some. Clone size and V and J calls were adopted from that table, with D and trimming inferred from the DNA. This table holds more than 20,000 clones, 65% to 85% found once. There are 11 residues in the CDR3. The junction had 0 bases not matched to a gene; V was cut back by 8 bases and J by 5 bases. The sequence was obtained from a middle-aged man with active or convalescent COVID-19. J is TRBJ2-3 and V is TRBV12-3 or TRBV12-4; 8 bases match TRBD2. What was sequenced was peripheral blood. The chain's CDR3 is CASAGGDTQYF. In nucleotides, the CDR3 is TGTGCCAGCGCGGGGGGAGATACGCAGTATTTT.